This entry describes one T cell receptor (beta chain). As yet, its antigen is unknown. The assay was immunoSEQ multiplex PCR, and TCRdb's table has in-frame clones only and misses some. The table lists about 270,000 clones, around 92% of them singletons. The sample originates from a study of T cell responses to AZD1222 COVID-19 vaccine. The germline CDR1 and CDR2 sequences are MNHEY and SMNVEV (reference sequence). V lost 5 bases, J lost 6 bases, and 11 bases lay in between. The CDR3 consists of 14 residues. Study results and limitations: Most donors were white British, females outnumbered males, and clonal diversity was possibly underestimated. Just a handful of people given AZD1222 tested seropositive at baseline. CD4 TCRs covered the whole spike, strongest at regions 160-218 and 743-854.

The source of this sequence is an adult who received the AZD1222 COVID-19 vaccine. The sample here was peripheral blood, taken 28 days after the second AZD1222 dose. V gene TRBV27 combines with J gene TRBJ1-6; D is possibly TRBD1 (5 bases). The CDR3 DNA reads TGTGCCAGCAGTGCAATGCAGGGTAATTCACCCCTCCACTTT. It yields the protein CASSAMQGNSPLHF.